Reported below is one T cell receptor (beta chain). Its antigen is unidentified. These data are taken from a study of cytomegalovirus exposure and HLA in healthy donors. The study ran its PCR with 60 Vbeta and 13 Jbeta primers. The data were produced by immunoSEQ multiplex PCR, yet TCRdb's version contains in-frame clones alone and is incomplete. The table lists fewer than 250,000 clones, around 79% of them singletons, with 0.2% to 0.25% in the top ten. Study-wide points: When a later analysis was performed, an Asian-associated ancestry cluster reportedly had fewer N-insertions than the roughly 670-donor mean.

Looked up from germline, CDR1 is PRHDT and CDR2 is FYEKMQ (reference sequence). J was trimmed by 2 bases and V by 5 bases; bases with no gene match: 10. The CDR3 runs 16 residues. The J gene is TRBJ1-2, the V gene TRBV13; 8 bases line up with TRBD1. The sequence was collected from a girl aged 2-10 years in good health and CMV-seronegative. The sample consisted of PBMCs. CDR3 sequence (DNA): TGTGCCAGCAGCCAATACAGGACAGGGTCAAACTATGGCTACACCTTC. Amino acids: CASSQYRTGSNYGYTF. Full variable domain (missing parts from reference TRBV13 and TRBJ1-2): AAGVIQSPRHLIKEKRETATLKCYPIPRHDTVYWYQQGPGQDPQFLISFYEKMQSDKGSIPDRFSAQQFSDYHSELNMSSLELGDSALYFCASSQYRTGSNYGYTFGSGTRLTVV.